Sequencing of this T cell receptor beta chain was carried out in a study of identical twins. The cDNA had a unique molecular identifier and a template-switch universal primer site. TCRdb independently ran MiXCR on the 5' RACE reads; one entry per CDR3 protein. Of fewer than 800,000 distinct CDR3 sequences listed, about 7% were seen once; the top ten hold about 1.6%. Germline values: CDR1 MGHRA, CDR2 YSYEKL. The length of the CDR3 is 18 residues. J was trimmed by 5 bases and V by 0 bases; bases with no gene match: 13. This clonotype was counted between two and nine times. The sample also formed part of further work on yellow fever vaccine responses in identical twins.

This TCR was sampled from a young woman in good health. This rearrangement joins TRBV4-1 to TRBJ2-5; 9 bases fit TRBD2. Sequences were obtained from PBMCs. The CDR3 nucleotides read TGCGCCAGCAGCCAAGATACCGGCTCGCTAGCGGGGAAGGAGACCCAGTACTTC. Amino acids: CASSQDTGSLAGKETQYF.